A selection of T cell receptor beta chains follows, all from one sample in a study of blood T cells in healthy people across ages. In TCRdb, the 5' RACE reads were re-called with MiXCR into one record per CDR3 protein. The data show about 970,000 distinct CDR3 sequences, 45% to 60% seen once. The sequencing sample was made of blood. These receptors were obtained from a woman in her sixties or seventies in good health. Each CDR3 is given with its conserved first and last residue. A D gene is named only where the DNA matches it firmly. Clone size is given for some rows only: seen once, a few or many times, or a class if the clone is expanded.

D gene	clone size	J gene	V gene	CDR3 DNA	CDR3 protein
TRBD2	NA	TRBJ2-7	TRBV3-1	TGTGCCAGCAGCCCACACGGGGCGGGGGACGAGCAGTACTTC	CASSPHGAGDEQYF
NA	once	TRBJ2-1	TRBV3-1	TGTGCCAGCAGCCACATAGGGTTCTCCTACAATGAGCAGTTCTTC	CASSHIGFSYNEQFF
NA	NA	TRBJ2-7	TRBV5-1	TGCGCCAGCAGAATTAGCGCCAGCCTCTCCTACGAGCAGTACTTC	CASRISASLSYEQYF
NA	NA	TRBJ2-5	TRBV24-1	TGCGCCACCAGTGATTCCCGGGCCTCCTTAAGGCTAGGCGAGGAGACCCAGTACTTC	CATSDSRASLRLGEETQYF
NA	NA	TRBJ2-1	TRBV20-1	TGCAGTGCTAGCGCCGGCACCTACAATGAGCAGTTCTTC	CSASAGTYNEQFF
NA	NA	TRBJ2-2	TRBV6-5	TGTGCCAGCAGCCTAGTTAATAACGGGGAGCTGTTTTTT	CASSLVNNGELFF
NA	NA	TRBJ2-1	TRBV4-1	TGCGCCAGCAGCCAAGATCATAAGGGAGGTGAGCAGTTCTTC	CASSQDHKGGEQFF
NA	NA	TRBJ2-5	TRBV9	TGTGCCAGCAGCGTAGGGCGGACTGTAGGTGAGACCCAGTACTTC	CASSVGRTVGETQYF
TRBD2	NA	TRBJ2-7	TRBV6-6	TGTGCCAGCACTAGCGGGAGGGAGTACGAGCAGTACTTC	CASTSGREYEQYF
TRBD2	NA	TRBJ2-1	TRBV7-8	TGTGCCAGCAGCTTAGGAGCGGGAGATGGCAACGAGCAGTTCTTC	CASSLGAGDGNEQFF
TRBD1	few	TRBJ2-1	TRBV29-1	TGCAGCGAAGGACAGGGATCCGCCAATGAGCAGTTCTTC	CSEGQGSANEQFF
NA	NA	TRBJ1-2	TRBV3-1	TGTGCCAGCAGCCAAGGCAGGACCGGCTATGGCTACACCTTC	CASSQGRTGYGYTF
NA	NA	TRBJ2-1	TRBV12-3/TRBV12-4	TGTGCCAGCAGTTTGGAGGTAGCGGACCTCTACAATGAGCAGTTCTTC	CASSLEVADLYNEQFF
NA	NA	TRBJ2-5	TRBV7-8	TGTGCCAGCAGCACACGGACTTTACGCAAGGAGACCCAGTACTTC	CASSTRTLRKETQYF
NA	few	TRBJ2-3	TRBV12-3/TRBV12-4	TGTGCCAGCAGTTCACTAGGCACAGATACGCAGTATTTT	CASSSLGTDTQYF
NA	once	TRBJ1-1	TRBV6-2/TRBV6-3	TGTGCCAGCATCAGCAGGGGGAACACTGAAGCTTTCTTT	CASISRGNTEAFF
TRBD2	NA	TRBJ2-2	TRBV12-3/TRBV12-4	TGTGCCAGCAGCGACCTACTAGCGGGGATCACCGGGGAGCTGTTTTTT	CASSDLLAGITGELFF
NA	NA	TRBJ2-3	TRBV10-3	TGTGCCATCAGTGAATGGAGCACAGATACGCAGTATTTT	CAISEWSTDTQYF
TRBD2	NA	TRBJ2-1	TRBV6-5	TGTGCCAGCAGTCGTAGCGGGGTCTCCTACAATGAGCAGTTCTTC	CASSRSGVSYNEQFF
NA	NA	TRBJ1-1	TRBV6-2/TRBV6-3	TGTGCCAGCAGTTATGGATTGGACACTGAAGCTTTCTTT	CASSYGLDTEAFF
NA	few	TRBJ1-2	TRBV29-1	TGCAGCCTTTCCGGGACGGGGGTCGGCTACACCTTC	CSLSGTGVGYTF